This T cell receptor beta chain was observed in a study of blood T cells in healthy people across ages. Then a second PCR, running about 6 to 11 cycles, was carried out with a sample-barcoded 5' primer and a J-beta primer mix. TCRdb reprocessed the 5' RACE reads with MiXCR, giving one entry per CDR3 protein. The sample has 1.4 million or so distinct CDR3 sequences; approximately 43% are singletons. This sequence originates from a woman between 18 and 29 years old in good health. Sequencing used blood.

The CDR3 DNA is TGTGCCATCAGTAACAGCGGGGGAAATCAGCCCCAGCATTTT. Encoded protein: CAISNSGGNQPQHF. This chain uses TRBV10-3 with TRBJ1-5; D may be TRBD1 (5 bases). CDR1 is ENHRY, CDR2 SYGVKD, per germline. V lost 5 bases and J 4 bases, leaving 12 bases between the germline ends. The CDR3 length is 14 residues.